What follows are 9 T cell receptor beta chains derived from one specimen sequenced in a study of cytomegalovirus exposure and HLA in healthy donors. Libraries were prepared by immunoSEQ multiplex PCR; TCRdb keeps only in-frame clonotypes and omits some of them. The table shows 100,000 to 150,000 clones, with about 91% occurring only once. The sequenced sample consisted of PBMCs. The receptors come from a woman aged 18-35 years in good health and CMV-seronegative.

The chain joins TRBV5-1 to TRBJ2-5; TRBD1 might be the D (6 bases). V was trimmed by 4 bases and J by 2 bases, leaving 18 bases between them. The CDR3 is 16 residues long. The germline gives CDR1 SGHRS, CDR2 YFSETQ. The CDR3 DNA follows: TGCGCCAGCAGCCAGACAGGTCCACGGGCTCAAGAGACCCAGTACTTC. Translation: CASSQTGPRAQETQYF.

V gene TRBV19 combines with J gene TRBJ2-1, with 10 bases fitting TRBD2. The CDR3 runs 18 residues. CDR1 LNHDA and CDR2 SQIVND come from the germline V gene (reference sequence). V lost 1 base, J lost 8 bases, and 14 bases stayed unmatched. CDR3 amino acids: CASSIATTRKTSGYEQFF. The CDR3 region has the DNA TGTGCCAGTAGTATAGCCACTACCCGAAAGACTAGCGGGTATGAGCAGTTCTTC.

The chain carries TRBV19 and TRBJ1-5; a weak D match, TRBD1 (5 bases). V lost 8 bases, J lost 3 bases, and 11 bases lay in between. The CDR3 length is 13 residues. Germline V gives CDR1 LNHDA, CDR2 SQIVND (reference sequence). The CDR3 DNA is TGTGCCAGTGGGGGGGTAGTCAATCAGCCCCAGCATTTT. Residues: CASGGVVNQPQHF.

V usage is TRBV20-1 and J usage is TRBJ2-1; D might be TRBD2 (6 bases). Germline CDR1 reads DFQATT; CDR2 reads SNEGSKA (reference sequence). V lost 8 bases, J lost 8 bases, and 10 bases lay in between. The CDR3 has 10 amino acids. The DNA for the CDR3 is TGCAGTCCAAGGAGGGATGAGCAGTTCTTC. This gives the protein CSPRRDEQFF.

CDR3 nucleotide sequence: TGTGCCAGCAGACGACTCGGGGGAGGCGAGCAGTACTTC. It is translated as CASRRLGGGEQYF. The V gene is TRBV6-5, the J gene TRBJ2-7; maybe TRBD2 (6 bases). This CDR3 comprises 13 residues. V was pared by 6 bases and J by 6 bases, with 15 bases between. Looked up from germline, CDR1 is MNHEY and CDR2 is SVGAGI.

V and J are TRBV5-1 and TRBJ1-1, with 7 positions matching TRBD1. The CDR3 is made up of 13 amino acids. Looked up from germline, CDR1 is SGHRS and CDR2 is YFSETQ. The trim removed 4 bases at V and 4 bases at J, leaving 4 bases unmatched. Here the CDR3 reads CASSRDRVTEAFF. CDR3 nucleotides: TGCGCCAGCAGCCGAGACAGGGTCACTGAAGCTTTCTTT.

The chain combines TRBV6-5 with TRBJ1-1, with a tentative D call TRBD1 (5 bases). The length of the CDR3 is 15 residues. CDR1 and CDR2 from the germline V gene are MNHEY and SVGAGI. V lost 5 bases and J 0 bases, leaving 13 bases between the germline ends. The CDR3 sequence is CASSGGGRLNTEAFF. As DNA, the CDR3 is TGTGCCAGCAGTGGCGGGGGACGGCTGAACACTGAAGCTTTCTTT.

J is TRBJ1-1 and V is TRBV11-3, with 8 bases lining up with TRBD1. After removal of 5 bases from V and 3 bases from J, the junction contained 8 bases not matched to a gene. Germline V gene data show CDR1 as SGHNT and CDR2 as YENEEA. CDR3 length: 15 residues. The CDR3 region has the DNA TGTGCCAGCAGCCGGGGAGTGGACAGGGACACTGAAGCTTTCTTT. It translates to CASSRGVDRDTEAFF.

The chain uses TRBV6-1 and TRBJ2-1; 10 nucleotides agree with TRBD2. Trimming cost V 0 bases and J 4 bases; bases outside gene matches: 9. Germline loops: CDR1 MNHNS, CDR2 SASEGT. This CDR3 is built from 18 residues. The CDR3 spells CASSEALLGLAPYNEQFF. The CDR3 bases are TGTGCCAGCAGTGAAGCGCTTCTGGGACTAGCGCCTTACAATGAGCAGTTCTTC.